This entry lists 26 T cell receptor beta chains sequenced from one sample in a study of blood T cell repertoires in COVID-19. Repertoires were generated with immunoSEQ multiplex PCR, while TCRdb's copy carries only in-frame clones and drops some. The data show tens of thousands of clones, about 75% seen once. Sequenced material: peripheral blood. The receptors were sampled from a human donor in a cohort sampled during active COVID-19.

The chain joins TRBV2 to TRBJ2-5, with 10 bases lining up with TRBD2. CDR1 is SNHLY, CDR2 FYNNEI, per germline. The CDR3 is 13 amino acids. V shed 7 bases, J shed 5 bases, and the junction held 4 bases outside the gene matches. The CDR3 is CASMKREGETQYF. As DNA, the CDR3 is TGTGCCAGCATGAAGCGGGAGGGCGAGACCCAGTACTTC.

The chain carries TRBV19 and TRBJ2-1; 10 bases are shared with TRBD1. The V gene end was trimmed by 6 bases and the J gene end by 8 bases; junction bases not matched to a gene: 10. The germline gives CDR1 LNHDA, CDR2 SQIVND (reference sequence). CDR3 length: 15 residues. This CDR3 is CASRPGTGVSHEQFF. DNA for the CDR3: TGTGCCAGTAGACCCGGGACAGGGGTTAGTCATGAGCAGTTCTTC. Using reference TRBV19 and TRBJ2-1 for the parts outside the CDR3, the full variable domain is DGGITQSPKYLFRKEGQNVTLSCEQNLNHDAMYWYRQDPGQGLRLIYYSQIVNDFQKGDIAEGYSVSREKKESFPLTVTSAQKNPTAFYLCASRPGTGVSHEQFFGPGTRLTVL.

The CDR3 DNA reads TGTGCCAGCTCGCCGGGACTAGCGAGTTACGAGCAGTACTTC. As protein: CASSPGLASYEQYF. The chain has TRBV18 and TRBJ2-7; 10 bases are a match to TRBD2. The germline V gene encodes CDR1 KGHSH and CDR2 LQKENI. The CDR3 extends over 14 amino acids. The trim removed 6 bases at V and 4 bases at J, leaving 6 bases unmatched. Drawing the rest from reference TRBV18 and TRBJ2-7, the complete variable domain is NAGVMQNPRHLVRRRGQEARLRCSPMKGHSHVYWYRQLPEEGLKFMVYLQKENIIDESGMPKERFSAEFPKEGPSILRIQQVVRGDSAAYFCASSPGLASYEQYFGPGTRLTVT.

The V gene is TRBV5-3, the J gene TRBJ1-1; D ambiguous. TRBV5-3 is noted as an ORF with a role that remains uncertain. V was clipped by 4 bases and J by 1 base, with 11 bases between them. The CDR3 sequence is 14 residues long. CDR3 amino acids: CARSLTPGNTEAFF. The CDR3 DNA reads as TGTGCCAGAAGCCTGACCCCGGGGAACACTGAAGCTTTCTTT.

The chain has TRBV7-2 and TRBJ1-2; 8 bases agree with TRBD1. CDR3 length equals 15 residues. CDR1 is SGHTA, CDR2 FQGNSA, per germline. V lost 5 bases and J lost 5; bases outside the gene matches: 10. In DNA, the CDR3 is TGTGCCAGCAGCGCTCCAGGGGGCGACCGGTATGGCTACACCTTC. Translated, it gives CASSAPGGDRYGYTF. Full variable domain (remainder filled in from reference TRBV7-2 and TRBJ1-2): GAGVSQSPSNKVTEKGKDVELRCDPISGHTALYWYRQSLGQGLEFLIYFQGNSAPDKSGLPSDRFSAERTGGSVSTLTIQRTQQEDSAVYLCASSAPGGDRYGYTFGSGTRLTVV.

The CDR3 is CASGQGRGSILETQYF. In DNA form, the CDR3 reads TGTGCTAGTGGCCAAGGACGGGGATCGATCTTGGAGACCCAGTACTTC. The rearrangement joins TRBV12-5 to TRBJ2-5, with D possibly TRBD2 on 5 matching bases. Between the trimmed V and J ends, which lost 6 bases and 5 bases, there was a span of 22 bases. The CDR3 is 16 residues long. Germline V gives CDR1 LGHNT, CDR2 FRNRAP.

This clone was found once. This chain connects TRBV6-2 or TRBV6-3 to TRBJ2-5; the D gene is possibly TRBD1 (6 bases). The CDR3 extends over 14 amino acids. The V and J ends lost 6 bases and 0 bases respectively, with 11 bases between them. In germline, CDR1 is MNHEY, CDR2 SVGEGT. The DNA for the CDR3 is TGTGCCAGCAGCAATTGGGACAACCAAGAGACCCAGTACTTC. It is translated as CASSNWDNQETQYF.

This rearrangement joins TRBV7-6 to TRBJ2-5, with 14 positions matching TRBD2. The CDR3 has 17 amino acids. The germline gives CDR1 SGHVS, CDR2 FNYEAQ. Trimming cost V 2 bases and J 5 bases; bases outside gene matches: 7. CDR3 sequence reads: CASSLSGTSGGLETQYF. The CDR3 DNA reads TGTGCCAGCAGCTTATCAGGGACTAGCGGGGGTCTGGAGACCCAGTACTTC.

This rearrangement joins TRBV5-4 to TRBJ1-1, with D possibly matching TRBD1 (5 bases). CDR3 length: 13 residues. Germline CDR1 reads SGHNT; CDR2 reads YYREEE (reference sequence). Trimming shortened V by 5 bases and J by 7 bases, and 15 bases separated the two germline ends. Here the CDR3 DNA reads TGTGCCAGCAGAAGCAGTCAGGGCGGTGAAGCTTTCTTT. Amino acid sequence: CASRSSQGGEAFF.

The chain uses TRBV4-3 and TRBJ1-4, with no clear D. This CDR3 has 16 amino acids. Germline V lookup: CDR1 LGHNA, CDR2 YSLEER. The V end was cut by 0 bases, the J end by 5 bases, with 13 bases between. In DNA form, the CDR3 reads TGCGCCAGCAGCCAAGATAGGGAGGCAGCGAATGAAAAACTGTTTTTT. Translated, it gives CASSQDREAANEKLFF.

This clone was counted a single time. The CDR3 loop is CATSNRLAGGDTQYF. CDR3 DNA sequence: TGTGCCACCAGCAACCGACTAGCGGGAGGAGATACGCAGTATTTT. The chain links TRBV15 to TRBJ2-3, with 13 bases matching TRBD2. The J segment lost 5 bases and the V segment lost 4 bases, leaving 3 bases of the junction unmatched. Looked up from germline, CDR1 is LNHNV and CDR2 is YYDKDF (reference sequence). The CDR3 is made up of 15 amino acids.

This chain links TRBV11-3 with TRBJ2-1, with D maybe TRBD2 (5 bases). Germline CDR1 reads SGHNT; CDR2 reads YENEEA. The ends were cut back, 0 bases at V and 7 bases at J, with 7 bases in the middle. The CDR3 loop spans 13 amino acids. The DNA of the CDR3 is TGTGCCAGCAGCTTAGAACGGGGTAATGAGCAGTTCTTC. Its protein is CASSLERGNEQFF.

This clone has a handful of counts. The genes are TRBV2 and TRBJ1-4, with D tentatively TRBD1 (6 bases). CDR3 length equals 14 residues. With 5 bases removed from V and 4 bases from J, the gap between germline ends came to 11 bases. The germline gives CDR1 SNHLY, CDR2 FYNNEI. DNA for the CDR3: TGTGCCAGCAGTCCCAGGACAGTTAATGAAAAACTGTTTTTT. This gives the protein CASSPRTVNEKLFF.

The chain has TRBV27 and TRBJ2-5; the match to TRBD2 covers 10 bases. This CDR3 contains 16 residues. Germline-derived CDR1 and CDR2 are MNHEY and SMNVEV (reference sequence). V lost 5 bases and J lost 4; bases outside the gene matches: 10. The CDR3 spells CASSALLAGYGETQYF. The DNA of the CDR3 is TGTGCCAGCAGTGCCCTACTAGCGGGATATGGAGAGACCCAGTACTTC.

The chain combines TRBV24-1 with TRBJ2-4, with TRBD1 as a possible D gene (6 bases). The germline V gene encodes CDR1 KGHDR and CDR2 SFDVKD. The germline V and J ends were trimmed by 4 bases and 9 bases, with 21 bases remaining between them. This CDR3 has 16 amino acids. CDR3 DNA sequence: TGTGCCACCAGTGAAACGGGACAAGGGAATGGGGGCATTCAGTACTTC. Its protein is CATSETGQGNGGIQYF.

The V gene is TRBV30, the J gene TRBJ2-5, with D perhaps TRBD2 (6 bases). V lost 0 bases, J lost 5 bases, and 10 bases lay in between. The CDR3 is 13 amino acids. Germline V gene lookup returns CDR1 GTSNPN and CDR2 SVGIG (reference sequence). The CDR3 region has the DNA TGTGCCTGGAGTGTAACCGGGGGTGAGACCCAGTACTTC. Its protein is CAWSVTGGETQYF. Variable domain in full (rest from reference TRBV30 and TRBJ2-5): SQTIHQWPATLVQPVGSPLSLECTVEGTSNPNLYWYRQAAGRGLQLLFYSVGIGQISSEVPQNLSASRPQDRQFILSSKKLLLSDSGFYLCAWSVTGGETQYFGPGTRLLVL.

V is TRBV9 and J is TRBJ2-7, with unresolved D. CDR3 length: 13 residues. V was trimmed by 4 bases and J by 3 bases, leaving 11 bases between them. Germline CDR1 reads SGDLS; CDR2 reads YYNGEE. In DNA, the CDR3 is TGTGCCAGCAGCCCTCCCGGTAGCTACGAGCAGTACTTC. Translating it yields CASSPPGSYEQYF.

The chain combines TRBV27 with TRBJ2-3, with 13 bases lining up with TRBD2. Germline CDR1 is MNHEY and CDR2 is SMNVEV (reference sequence). With V trimmed by 6 bases and J by 0 bases, 9 bases remained unmatched. The CDR3 is made up of 18 amino acids. The CDR3 loop reads CASRRLAGGFSSTDTQYF. The CDR3 DNA reads TGTGCCAGCAGGAGACTAGCGGGGGGCTTTTCTAGCACAGATACGCAGTATTTT.

The chain employs TRBV3-1 (or the pseudogene TRBV3-2) and TRBJ1-2; possibly TRBD1 for D (6 bases). The germline V and J ends were trimmed by 4 bases and 0 bases, with 15 bases remaining between them. The CDR3 length is 16 residues. The germline gives CDR1 LGHDT, CDR2 YNNKEL (reference sequence). CDR3 nucleotide sequence: TGTGCCAGCAGCCCTACAGGGTTACCCTCTAACTATGGCTACACCTTC. Amino acids: CASSPTGLPSNYGYTF.

J is TRBJ1-2 and V is TRBV28, with 12 bases fitting TRBD1. CDR3 length equals 15 residues. Germline V gene data show CDR1 as MDHEN and CDR2 as SYDVKM. Losses at the gene ends were 4 bases for V and 4 bases for J; bases not matched to a gene: 4. The CDR3 reads CASSSPGQGAYGYTF. In nucleotides, the CDR3 is TGTGCCAGCAGTTCGCCGGGACAGGGGGCCTATGGCTACACCTTC.

This clone was seen a single time. The J gene is TRBJ2-3, the V gene TRBV6-4; 12 positions agree with TRBD2. The CDR3 covers 16 residues. Per germline, CDR1 MRHNA and CDR2 SNTAGT. The junction had 12 bases not matched to a gene; V was cut back by 10 bases and J by 4 bases. CDR3 bases: TGTGCCACTCCGTCCTCGACTAGCGGGGGATCAGATACGCAGTATTTT. Its protein product is CATPSSTSGGSDTQYF.

This clone was counted a few times. The chain combines TRBV7-2 with TRBJ2-5, with no clear D. Deletions cut 2 bases from V and 5 bases from J, with 9 bases between. Germline V CDR1 and CDR2: SGHTA, FQGNSA. The CDR3 runs to 13 residues. The CDR3 protein is CASSLLYSETQYF. The CDR3 bases are TGTGCCAGCAGCTTACTTTACTCGGAGACCCAGTACTTC.

The chain joins TRBV5-1 to TRBJ2-1; D is possibly TRBD2 (6 bases). The germline V gene has CDR1 SGHRS and CDR2 YFSETQ. V was cut by 5 bases and J by 0 bases, with 9 bases left in between. This CDR3 comprises 14 residues. CDR3 region: CASSGGSSYNEQFF. CDR3 sequence (DNA): TGCGCCAGCAGTGGAGGGAGCTCCTACAATGAGCAGTTCTTC.

This chain joins TRBV6-2 or TRBV6-3 and TRBJ1-2, with D possibly being TRBD1 (6 bases). Germline CDR1 reads MNHEY; CDR2 reads SVGEGT. This CDR3 region has 14 residues. V shed 4 bases and J shed 3 bases, with 12 bases lying between them. The CDR3 region is CASSSRGTYYGYTF. CDR3 nucleotides: TGTGCCAGCAGTTCTAGGGGGACGTACTATGGCTACACCTTC.

A note on this clone: Germline and junction disagree at one end, which may indicate a read error. V usage is TRBV18 and J usage is TRBJ1-1; TRBD1 is a possible D gene (6 bases). CDR1 KGHSH and CDR2 LQKENI come from the germline V gene. This CDR3 contains 15 residues. The CDR3 spells CASSSPGLGGAEAFF. CDR3 DNA sequence: TGTGCCAGCTCATCACCCGGGCTAGGGGGGGCTGAAGCTTTCTTT.

The genes are TRBV27 and TRBJ1-3; TRBD1 matches 7 bases. The J segment lost 4 bases and the V segment lost 7 bases, leaving 7 bases of the junction unmatched. Germline V gene data show CDR1 as MNHEY and CDR2 as SMNVEV (reference sequence). CDR3 length: 14 amino acids. The CDR3 reads CASNTQGRGNTIYF. The CDR3 nucleotides are TGTGCCAGCAACACACAGGGGAGGGGAAACACCATATATTTT.